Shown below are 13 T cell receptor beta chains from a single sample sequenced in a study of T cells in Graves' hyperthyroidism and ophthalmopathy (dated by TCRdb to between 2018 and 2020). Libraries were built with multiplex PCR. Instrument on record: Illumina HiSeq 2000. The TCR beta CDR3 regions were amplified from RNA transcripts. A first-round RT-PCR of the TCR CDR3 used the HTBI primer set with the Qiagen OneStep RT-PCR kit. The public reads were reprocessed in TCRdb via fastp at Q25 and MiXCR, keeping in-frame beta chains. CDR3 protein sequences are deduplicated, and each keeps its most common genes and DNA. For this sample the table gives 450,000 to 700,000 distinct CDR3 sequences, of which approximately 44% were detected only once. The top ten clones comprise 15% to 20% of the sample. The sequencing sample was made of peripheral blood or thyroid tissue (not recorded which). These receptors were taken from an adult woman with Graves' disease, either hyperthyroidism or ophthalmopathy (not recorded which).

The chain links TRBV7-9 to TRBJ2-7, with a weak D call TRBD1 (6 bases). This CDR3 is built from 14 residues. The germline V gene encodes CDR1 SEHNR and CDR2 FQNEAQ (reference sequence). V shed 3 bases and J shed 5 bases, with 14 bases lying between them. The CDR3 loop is CASSLPQGNHEQYF. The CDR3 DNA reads TGTGCCAGCAGCTTGCCACAGGGTAACCACGAGCAGTACTTC.

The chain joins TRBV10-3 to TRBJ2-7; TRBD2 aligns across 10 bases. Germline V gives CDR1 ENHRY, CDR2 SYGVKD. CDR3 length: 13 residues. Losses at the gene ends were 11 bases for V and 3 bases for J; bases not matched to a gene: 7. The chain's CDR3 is CASQLAGVYEQYF. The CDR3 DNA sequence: TGTGCCTCCCAGCTAGCGGGAGTCTACGAGCAGTACTTC.

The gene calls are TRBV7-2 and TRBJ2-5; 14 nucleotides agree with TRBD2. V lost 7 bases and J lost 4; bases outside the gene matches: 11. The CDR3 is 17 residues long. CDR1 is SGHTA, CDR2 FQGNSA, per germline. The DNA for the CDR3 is TGTGCCAGCACCCTTTCTGGGACTAGCGGGAGCGGAGAGACCCAGTACTTC. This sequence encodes CASTLSGTSGSGETQYF.

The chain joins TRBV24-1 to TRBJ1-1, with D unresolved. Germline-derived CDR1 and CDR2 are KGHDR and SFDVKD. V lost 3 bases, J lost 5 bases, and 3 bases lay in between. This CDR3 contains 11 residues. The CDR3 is CATSDGTEAFF. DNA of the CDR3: TGTGCCACCAGTGATGGGACTGAAGCTTTCTTT.

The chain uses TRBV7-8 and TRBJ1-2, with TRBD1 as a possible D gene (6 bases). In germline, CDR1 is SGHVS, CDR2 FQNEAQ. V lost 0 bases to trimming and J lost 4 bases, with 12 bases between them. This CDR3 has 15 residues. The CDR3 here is CASSLALGASYGYTF. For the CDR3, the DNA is TGTGCCAGCAGCTTAGCGTTGGGGGCTTCCTATGGCTACACCTTC.

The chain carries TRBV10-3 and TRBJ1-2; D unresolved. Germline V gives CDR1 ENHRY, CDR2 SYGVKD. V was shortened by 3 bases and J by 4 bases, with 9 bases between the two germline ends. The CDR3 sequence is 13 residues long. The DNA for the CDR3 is TGTGCCATCAGTGATAGGGCCACCTATGGCTACACCTTC. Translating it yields CAISDRATYGYTF.

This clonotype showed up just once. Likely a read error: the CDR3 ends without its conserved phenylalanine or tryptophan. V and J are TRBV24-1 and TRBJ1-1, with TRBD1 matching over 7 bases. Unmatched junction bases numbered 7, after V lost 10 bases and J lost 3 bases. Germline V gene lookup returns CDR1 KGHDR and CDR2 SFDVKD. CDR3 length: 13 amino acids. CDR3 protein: CATRTGDDTEAFL. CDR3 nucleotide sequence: TGTGCCACTAGGACAGGAGATGACACTGAAGCTTTCCTT.

The CDR3 DNA is TGTGCCAGCAGTTACCTGACAGCAACTAATGAAAAACTGTTTTTT. Its translation: CASSYLTATNEKLFF. The chain carries TRBV6-5 and TRBJ1-4; a possible D gene is TRBD1 (5 bases). Trimming shortened V by 2 bases and J by 0 bases, and 7 bases separated the two germline ends. CDR1 and CDR2 from the germline V gene are MNHEY and SVGAGI. The CDR3 is made up of 15 amino acids.

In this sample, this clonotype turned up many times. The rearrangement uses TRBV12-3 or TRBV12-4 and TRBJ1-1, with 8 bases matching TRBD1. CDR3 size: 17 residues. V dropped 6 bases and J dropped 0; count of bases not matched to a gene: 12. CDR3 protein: CASRPDRGQSMNTEAFF. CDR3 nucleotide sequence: TGTGCCAGCAGGCCTGACAGGGGACAATCCATGAACACTGAAGCTTTCTTT.

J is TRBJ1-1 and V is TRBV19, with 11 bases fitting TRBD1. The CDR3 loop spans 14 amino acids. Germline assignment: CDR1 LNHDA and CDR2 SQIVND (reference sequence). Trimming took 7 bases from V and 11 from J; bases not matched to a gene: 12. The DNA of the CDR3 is TGTGCCAGTACGGGACAGGGGGAGGAGGAATCGGCTTTCTTT. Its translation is CASTGQGEEESAFF.

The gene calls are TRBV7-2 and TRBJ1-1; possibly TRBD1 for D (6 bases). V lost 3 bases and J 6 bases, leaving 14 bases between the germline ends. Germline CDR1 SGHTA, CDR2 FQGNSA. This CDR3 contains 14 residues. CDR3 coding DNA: TGTGCCAGCAGCTTTGGGGGGGCAGTGGCTGAAGCTTTCTTT. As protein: CASSFGGAVAEAFF.

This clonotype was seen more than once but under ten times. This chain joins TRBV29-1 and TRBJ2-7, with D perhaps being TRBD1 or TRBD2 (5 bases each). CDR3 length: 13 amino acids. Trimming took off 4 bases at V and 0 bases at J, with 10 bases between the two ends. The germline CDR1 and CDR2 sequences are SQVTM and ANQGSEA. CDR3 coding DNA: TGCAGCGTTGTGGGGACGAACTCCTACGAGCAGTACTTC. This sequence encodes CSVVGTNSYEQYF.

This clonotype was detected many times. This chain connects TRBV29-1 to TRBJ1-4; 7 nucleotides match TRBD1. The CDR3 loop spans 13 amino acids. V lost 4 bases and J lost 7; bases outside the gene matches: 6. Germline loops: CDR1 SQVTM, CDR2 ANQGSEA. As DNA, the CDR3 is TGCAGCGTTGCTCGGGCAGGGGGTGAAAAACTGTTTTTT. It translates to CSVARAGGEKLFF.